These 15 T cell receptor beta chains were all obtained from the same sample, sequenced in a study of T cell responses to AZD1222 COVID-19 vaccine. Clones were read by immunoSEQ multiplex PCR, and TCRdb kept only the in-frame ones, dropping some. The sample includes 210,000 or so clones, about 93% of them seen just once. The input for sequencing was peripheral blood, taken on day 0 of MenACWY control vaccination. The receptors were sampled from an adult in good health.

This chain uses TRBV4-2 with TRBJ1-2; D is unclear. CDR1 is LGHNA and CDR2 is YNFKEQ in the germline V gene. The V and J ends lost 3 bases and 3 bases respectively, with 23 bases between them. This CDR3 comprises 18 residues. The CDR3 bases are TGTGCCAGCAGCCAGCAAATAAAGGACGATCGGTATGACTATGGCTACACCTTC. The encoded protein is CASSQQIKDDRYDYGYTF.

This chain connects TRBV19 to TRBJ2-1; D may be TRBD1 (5 bases). Germline V CDR1 and CDR2: LNHDA, SQIVND (reference sequence). This CDR3 comprises 13 residues. Trimming removed 3 bases at V and 11 bases at J, with 14 bases between. This CDR3 reads CASSIRNNRQQFF. CDR3 nucleotide sequence: TGTGCCAGTAGTATCCGGAACAACAGGCAGCAGTTCTTC.

The rearrangement joins TRBV5-1 to TRBJ1-2; D call uncertain. The CDR3 covers 14 residues. With 4 bases removed from V and 1 base from J, the gap between germline ends came to 11 bases. Germline V gene lookup returns CDR1 SGHRS and CDR2 YFSETQ. In nucleotides, the CDR3 is TGCGCCAGCAGCGGCTTCAGAGATAACTATGGCTACACCTTC. Protein sequence: CASSGFRDNYGYTF.

This chain connects TRBV28 to TRBJ1-4, with D possibly being TRBD1 (6 bases). The CDR3 consists of 14 residues. Germline CDR1 is MDHEN and CDR2 is SYDVKM. Trimming left V 7 bases short and J 6 bases short, with 15 bases between. The CDR3 DNA reads TGTGCCAGCAAGGGGGGAGGGCTCGATGAAAAACTGTTTTTT. This gives the protein CASKGGGLDEKLFF. The entire variable domain, with the rest obtained from reference TRBV28 and TRBJ1-4, is as follows: DVKVTQSSRYLVKRTGEKVFLECVQDMDHENMFWYRQDPGLGLRLIYFSYDVKMKEKGDIPEGYSVSREKKERFSLILESASTNQTSMYLCASKGGGLDEKLFFGSGTQLSVL.

The gene calls are TRBV19 and TRBJ1-1; D gene uncertain. The CDR3 covers 15 residues. Germline CDR1 is LNHDA and CDR2 is SQIVND (reference sequence). Trimming removed 5 bases from V and 1 base from J, with 14 bases in between. The CDR3 spells CASSFLTPANTEAFF. The CDR3 DNA reads as TGTGCCAGTAGTTTCCTTACCCCGGCGAACACTGAAGCTTTCTTT.

The rearrangement links TRBV5-6 to TRBJ1-3; D is uncertain. The CDR3 has 13 amino acids. CDR1 and CDR2 (germline): SGHDT, YYEEEE. V lost 1 base and J lost 4, with 6 bases in between. The CDR3 DNA is TGTGCCAGCAGCTTGATTGTAGGAAACACCATATATTTT. Amino acids: CASSLIVGNTIYF.

This chain connects TRBV2 to TRBJ1-5; D possibly corresponds to TRBD1 (5 bases). Trimming removed 0 bases at V and 4 bases at J, with 10 bases between. From germline, CDR1 is SNHLY and CDR2 FYNNEI. This CDR3 spans 15 amino acids. The DNA for the CDR3 is TGTGCCAGCAGTGAAGCGGGGCGGAGGAATCAGCCCCAGCATTTT. Amino acid sequence: CASSEAGRRNQPQHF.

The rearrangement uses TRBV7-8 and TRBJ2-2; D possibly corresponds to TRBD1 (7 bases). Trimming removed 4 bases from V and 7 bases from J, with 13 bases in between. The CDR3 has 14 amino acids. The germline CDR1 and CDR2 sequences are SGHVS and FQNEAQ. Written as DNA, the CDR3 is TGTGCCAGCAGCTCCCAGCAGGGGGGCGGGGAGCTGTTTTTT. Its protein product is CASSSQQGGGELFF.

V gene TRBV19 combines with J gene TRBJ1-1; D not certain. Looked up from germline, CDR1 is LNHDA and CDR2 is SQIVND (reference sequence). Trimming left V 2 bases short and J 0 bases short, with 7 bases between. The CDR3 contains 14 residues. The CDR3 bases are TGTGCCAGTAGTATACGGCGAATGAACACTGAAGCTTTCTTT. Its protein is CASSIRRMNTEAFF.

J is TRBJ1-3 and V is TRBV23-1; D is uncertain. TRBV23-1 is given ORF status, its function remaining uncertain. The CDR3 covers 21 residues. Trimming stripped 4 bases from V and 0 bases from J, with 28 bases between. The CDR3 coding sequence is TGCGCCAGCAGTCGCGTGAAGGCCAGTTCCCTCCTCACTATCTCTGGAAACACCATATATTTT. Translated: CASSRVKASSLLTISGNTIYF.

This clone has only one observation. J is TRBJ1-5 and V is TRBV28; TRBD1 might be the D (6 bases). The CDR3 is made up of 15 amino acids. V was shortened by 5 bases and J by 1 base, with 12 bases between the two germline ends. Germline CDR1 and CDR2: MDHEN and SYDVKM. CDR3 protein: CASSLAGTSNQPQHF. The CDR3 nucleotides read TGTGCCAGCAGTCTCGCCGGGACAAGCAATCAGCCCCAGCATTTT. Together with reference TRBV28 and TRBJ1-5, the CDR3 gives the full variable domain: DVKVTQSSRYLVKRTGEKVFLECVQDMDHENMFWYRQDPGLGLRLIYFSYDVKMKEKGDIPEGYSVSREKKERFSLILESASTNQTSMYLCASSLAGTSNQPQHFGDGTRLSIL.

A single count supports this clone. The chain is built from TRBV7-2 and TRBJ2-2; 8 nucleotides line up with TRBD1. This CDR3 is 14 amino acids long. The ends lost 5 bases at V and 6 bases at J; junction bases unmatched: 5. Germline CDR1 SGHTA, CDR2 FQGNSA. This CDR3 reads CASSQDRAAGELFF. CDR3 sequence (DNA): TGTGCCAGCAGCCAGGACAGGGCCGCCGGGGAGCTGTTTTTT.

The CDR3 spells CASRPRDRGTTEAFF. Here the CDR3 DNA reads TGTGCCAGCAGACCCCGGGACAGGGGGACCACTGAAGCTTTCTTT. V is TRBV28 and J is TRBJ1-1; 11 bases map to TRBD1. This CDR3 region has 15 residues. Unmatched junction bases numbered 7, after V lost 6 bases and J lost 4 bases. Germline CDR1 reads MDHEN; CDR2 reads SYDVKM.

The genes are TRBV11-2 and TRBJ2-5; no clear D gene. Between the trimmed V and J ends, which lost 1 base and 2 bases, there was a span of 11 bases. Germline loops: CDR1 SGHAT, CDR2 FQNNGV. The CDR3 covers 15 residues. CDR3 sequence: CASSLVSGRQETQYF. DNA of the CDR3: TGTGCCAGCAGCTTAGTCTCGGGCAGACAAGAGACCCAGTACTTC.

The V gene is TRBV6-1, the J gene TRBJ1-2; no clear D gene. CDR1 is MNHNS and CDR2 is SASEGT in the germline V gene. This CDR3 contains 13 residues. With 0 bases removed from V and 2 bases from J, the gap between germline ends came to 4 bases. The CDR3 reads CASSEALNYGYTF. DNA of the CDR3: TGTGCCAGCAGTGAAGCTCTGAACTATGGCTACACCTTC.